Listed below are T cell receptor beta chains from one sample, sequenced in a study of cytomegalovirus exposure and HLA in healthy donors. The table came from immunoSEQ multiplex PCR; TCRdb's copy has only in-frame clones and leaves some out. Of tens of thousands of clones detected, roughly 70% appear once; the ten largest clones hold about 37%. Source material: PBMCs. The origin of the receptors is a man aged 40-55 years in good health and CMV-seropositive. Each CDR3 is given with its conserved first and last residue. The order of the fields is V gene, J gene, CDR3 protein.

v_gene: TRBV6-5
j_gene: TRBJ1-4
CDR3aa: CASSPPGSTEKLFF

v_gene: TRBV25-1
j_gene: TRBJ1-1
CDR3aa: CASSPLTANTEAFF

v_gene: TRBV7-2
j_gene: TRBJ2-3
CDR3aa: CASSPRLAGSSDTQYF

v_gene: TRBV11-2
j_gene: TRBJ2-5
CDR3aa: CASSLGRSGQIQETQYF

v_gene: TRBV6-4
j_gene: TRBJ2-1
CDR3aa: CASPERGSSYNEQFF

v_gene: TRBV27
j_gene: TRBJ1-2
CDR3aa: CASSGDRDGYTF

v_gene: TRBV29-1
j_gene: TRBJ1-1
CDR3aa: CSVERSRETEAFF

v_gene: TRBV30
j_gene: TRBJ1-5
CDR3aa: CAWTPSADQPQHF

v_gene: TRBV23-1
j_gene: TRBJ2-7
CDR3aa: CASKRALSYEQYF

v_gene: TRBV5-6
j_gene: TRBJ2-1
CDR3aa: CASSLASGGYNEQFF

v_gene: TRBV6-1
j_gene: TRBJ1-5
CDR3aa: CASSEGFQGLGPQHF